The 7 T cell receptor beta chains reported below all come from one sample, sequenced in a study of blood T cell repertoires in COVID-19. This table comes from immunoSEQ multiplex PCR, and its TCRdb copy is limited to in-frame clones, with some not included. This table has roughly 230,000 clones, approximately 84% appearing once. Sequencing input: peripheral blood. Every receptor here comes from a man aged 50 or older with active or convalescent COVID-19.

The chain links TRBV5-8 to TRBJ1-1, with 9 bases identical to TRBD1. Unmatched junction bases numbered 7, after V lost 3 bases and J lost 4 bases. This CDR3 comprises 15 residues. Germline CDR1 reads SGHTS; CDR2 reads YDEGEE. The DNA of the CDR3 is TGTGCCAGCAGCTACTGGACAGGGGCGGTCACTGAAGCTTTCTTT. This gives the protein CASSYWTGAVTEAFF.

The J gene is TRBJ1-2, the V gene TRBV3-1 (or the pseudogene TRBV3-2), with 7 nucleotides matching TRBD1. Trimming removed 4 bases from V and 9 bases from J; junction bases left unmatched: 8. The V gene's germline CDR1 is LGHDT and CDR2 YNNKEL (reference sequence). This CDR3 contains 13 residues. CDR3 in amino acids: CASSPRQGISYTF. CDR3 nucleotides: TGTGCCAGCAGCCCCCGACAGGGCATAAGCTACACCTTC.

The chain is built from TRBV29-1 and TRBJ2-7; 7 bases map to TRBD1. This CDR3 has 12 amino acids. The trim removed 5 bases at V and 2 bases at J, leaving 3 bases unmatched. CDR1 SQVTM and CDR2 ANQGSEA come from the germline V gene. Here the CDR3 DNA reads TGCAGCGTTTCCGGGACAGCCTACGAGCAGTACTTC. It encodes CSVSGTAYEQYF.

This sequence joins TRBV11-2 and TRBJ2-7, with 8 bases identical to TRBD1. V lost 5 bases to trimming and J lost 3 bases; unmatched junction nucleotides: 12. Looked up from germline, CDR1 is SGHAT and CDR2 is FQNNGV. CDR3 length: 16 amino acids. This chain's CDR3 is CASSGVGQGIFYEQYF. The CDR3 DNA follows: TGTGCCAGCAGCGGAGTCGGACAGGGAATTTTCTACGAGCAGTACTTC.

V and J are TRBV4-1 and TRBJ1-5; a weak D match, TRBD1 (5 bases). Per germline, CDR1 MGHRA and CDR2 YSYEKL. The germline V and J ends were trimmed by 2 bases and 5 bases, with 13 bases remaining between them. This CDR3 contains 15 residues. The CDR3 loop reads CASSQIIWGDQPQHF. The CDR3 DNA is TGCGCCAGCAGCCAAATTATCTGGGGGGATCAGCCCCAGCATTTT.

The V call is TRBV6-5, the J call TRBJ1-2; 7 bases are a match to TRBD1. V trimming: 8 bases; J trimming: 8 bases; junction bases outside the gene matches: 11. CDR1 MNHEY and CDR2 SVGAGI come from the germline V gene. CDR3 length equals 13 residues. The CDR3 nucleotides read TGTGCCAGCTCCCTCACAGGGGAGTCGGGCTACACCTTC. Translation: CASSLTGESGYTF.

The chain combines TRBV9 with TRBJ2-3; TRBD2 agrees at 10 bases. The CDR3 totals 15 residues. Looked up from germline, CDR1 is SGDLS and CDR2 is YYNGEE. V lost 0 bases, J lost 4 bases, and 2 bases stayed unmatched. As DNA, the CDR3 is TGTGCCAGCAGCGTAGAGAGCGGGGGGGCAGATACGCAGTATTTT. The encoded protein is CASSVESGGADTQYF.